One sample yielded the 20 T cell receptor beta chains listed below, sequenced in a study of blood T cell repertoires in COVID-19. Using immunoSEQ multiplex PCR, the repertoire was profiled, and TCRdb retains in-frame clones only, with some absent. The sample includes hundreds of thousands of clones, approximately 90% seen only once; the top ten take about 8.9%. The sample taken for sequencing was PBMCs or T cells enriched from blood (not recorded which). These receptors were collected from a woman younger than 35 who had recovered from COVID-19.

The chain employs TRBV6-5 and TRBJ2-7, with TRBD2 matching 7 bases. The CDR3 is 13 amino acids. CDR1 and CDR2 (germline): MNHEY, SVGAGI. The junction had 10 bases not matched to a gene; V was cut back by 10 bases and J by 4 bases. The CDR3 sequence is CATTPAGNYEQYF. In DNA form, the CDR3 reads TGTGCCACCACCCCAGCGGGAAATTACGAGCAGTACTTC.

This clone was observed a single time. The chain has TRBV18 and TRBJ2-5; D is perhaps TRBD2 (6 bases). V lost 4 bases and J lost 6, with 15 bases in between. The CDR3 extends over 14 amino acids. CDR1 is KGHSH, CDR2 LQKENI, per germline. The CDR3 reads CASSRRASRKTQYF. The DNA for the CDR3 is TGTGCCAGCTCACGGAGGGCATCCAGAAAGACCCAGTACTTC.

The V and J genes are TRBV23-1 and TRBJ2-5; 8 positions agree with TRBD2. TRBV23-1 is identified as an open reading frame with a role that is uncertain. The CDR3 contains 16 residues. The junction had 12 bases not matched to a gene; V was cut back by 7 bases and J by 2 bases. CDR3 DNA: TGCGCCAGCAAATGCCCGGGACTAGGAAAACAAGAGACCCAGTACTTC. Translating gives CASKCPGLGKQETQYF.

The rearrangement joins TRBV7-8 to TRBJ1-2; D unresolved. CDR1 and CDR2 from the germline V gene are SGHVS and FQNEAQ. The V and J ends lost 0 bases and 3 bases respectively, with 5 bases between them. This CDR3 spans 13 amino acids. As DNA, the CDR3 is TGTGCCAGCAGCTTAGCACAAGACTATGGCTACACCTTC. This sequence encodes CASSLAQDYGYTF.

This chain connects TRBV6-2 or TRBV6-3 to TRBJ2-3, with D perhaps matching TRBD2 (6 bases). The germline V gene encodes CDR1 MNHEY and CDR2 SVGEGT. The V and J ends lost 2 bases and 2 bases respectively, with 11 bases between them. This CDR3 is built from 15 residues. For the CDR3, the DNA is TGTGCCAGCAGTTACGGGGCGGGATCCACAGATACGCAGTATTTT. Translation gives CASSYGAGSTDTQYF.

The chain links TRBV27 to TRBJ1-1, with TRBD1 matching 10 bases. The CDR3 loop spans 16 amino acids. The ends lost 5 bases at V and 5 bases at J; junction bases unmatched: 11. Germline CDR1 MNHEY, CDR2 SMNVEV (reference sequence). CDR3: CASSDGDRGFDTEAFF. CDR3 nucleotide sequence: TGTGCCAGCAGTGATGGGGACAGGGGATTTGATACTGAAGCTTTCTTT.

The chain uses TRBV4-2 and TRBJ1-2, with a possible D match to TRBD1 (6 bases). The length of the CDR3 is 17 residues. Germline loops: CDR1 LGHNA, CDR2 YNFKEQ. The V and J ends lost 1 base and 2 bases respectively, with 17 bases between them. The DNA for the CDR3 is TGTGCCAGCAGCCAAGTTAGATCGGACAGAGAAAACTATGGCTACACCTTC. Amino acid sequence: CASSQVRSDRENYGYTF.

V gene TRBV5-4 combines with J gene TRBJ1-1; 8 nucleotides line up with TRBD1. The germline CDR1 and CDR2 sequences are SGHNT and YYREEE (reference sequence). V lost 8 bases and J lost 2; bases outside the gene matches: 8. The CDR3 is 14 amino acids. CDR3 sequence reads: CASSNRGSNTEAFF. The CDR3 bases are TGTGCCAGTTCTAACAGGGGGTCTAACACTGAAGCTTTCTTT. The variable domain in full, completed from reference TRBV5-4 and TRBJ1-1, reads ETGVTQSPTHLIKTRGQQVTLRCSSQSGHNTVSWYQQALGQGPQFIFQYYREEENGRGNFPPRFSGLQFPNYSSELNVNALELDDSALYLCASSNRGSNTEAFFGQGTRLTVV.

This CDR3 reads CATSRDLSTGGRTQYF. CDR3 coding DNA: TGTGCCACCAGCAGAGATCTATCAACAGGGGGGAGGACCCAGTACTTC. V usage is TRBV15 and J usage is TRBJ2-5; TRBD1 agrees at 8 bases. The CDR3 runs 16 residues. CDR1 is LNHNV and CDR2 is YYDKDF in the germline V gene (reference sequence). Germline trimming cut 0 bases from V and 7 bases from J; bases unmatched to any gene: 10.

This clone was counted a single time. The chain is built from TRBV12-3 or TRBV12-4 and TRBJ1-1, with D possibly being TRBD1 (6 bases). With 6 bases removed from V and 3 bases from J, the gap between germline ends came to 11 bases. The CDR3 is made up of 13 amino acids. DNA of the CDR3: TGTGCCAGCAGCAACGCAGGGGACACTGAAGCTTTCTTT. It codes for CASSNAGDTEAFF.

The J gene is TRBJ1-2, the V gene TRBV25-1, with D uncertain. Germline CDR1 and CDR2: MGHDK and SYGVNS. Trimming shortened V by 5 bases and J by 4 bases, and 5 bases separated the two germline ends. CDR3 length: 11 amino acids. CDR3 sequence reads: CASSPGYGYTF. The CDR3 nucleotides are TGTGCCAGCAGTCCCGGCTATGGCTACACCTTC.

The chain combines TRBV27 with TRBJ1-2; TRBD1 matches 9 bases. The CDR3 is made up of 18 amino acids. Looked up from germline, CDR1 is MNHEY and CDR2 is SMNVEV (reference sequence). The V gene end was trimmed by 0 bases and the J gene end by 4 bases; junction bases not matched to a gene: 12. CDR3 sequence: CASSLSGHRTGAFYGYTF. The CDR3 region has the DNA TGTGCCAGCAGTTTATCGGGACACCGGACAGGGGCCTTCTATGGCTACACCTTC.

This clone is a singleton in its sample. The rearrangement joins TRBV3-1 (or the pseudogene TRBV3-2) to TRBJ1-2; no clear D. The germline V and J ends were trimmed by 1 base and 8 bases, with 20 bases remaining between them. This CDR3 contains 16 residues. Germline V gene lookup returns CDR1 LGHDT and CDR2 YNNKEL (reference sequence). The CDR3 loop reads CASSQAWRRGSEGYTF. In nucleotides, the CDR3 is TGTGCCAGCAGCCAAGCGTGGAGGAGAGGGAGCGAGGGCTACACCTTC.

This sequence joins TRBV7-9 and TRBJ2-5; TRBD1 is a possible D gene (6 bases). CDR3 size: 14 residues. The germline V gene has CDR1 SEHNR and CDR2 FQNEAQ (reference sequence). The V end lost 2 bases, the J end lost 0 bases, and 7 bases lay between the germline ends. The CDR3 loop is CASSLRDNQETQYF. CDR3 sequence (DNA): TGTGCCAGCAGCTTAAGGGACAACCAAGAGACCCAGTACTTC.

The genes are TRBV2 and TRBJ1-5; TRBD1 agrees at 9 bases. V dropped 7 bases and J dropped 4; count of bases not matched to a gene: 8. The CDR3 covers 15 residues. Germline CDR1 SNHLY, CDR2 FYNNEI. The CDR3 loop reads CASNIDRGANQPQHF. CDR3 nucleotide sequence: TGTGCCAGCAATATAGACAGGGGGGCAAATCAGCCCCAGCATTTT.

V usage is TRBV5-4 and J usage is TRBJ2-5; TRBD2 agrees at 8 bases. This CDR3 has 14 residues. Trimming took 4 bases from V and 3 from J; bases not matched to a gene: 5. Germline V gives CDR1 SGHNT, CDR2 YYREEE (reference sequence). This CDR3 is CASSPGLGEETQYF. CDR3 nucleotide sequence: TGTGCCAGCAGCCCGGGACTAGGAGAAGAGACCCAGTACTTC. Combining the CDR3 with reference TRBV5-4 and TRBJ2-5 gives the whole variable domain ETGVTQSPTHLIKTRGQQVTLRCSSQSGHNTVSWYQQALGQGPQFIFQYYREEENGRGNFPPRFSGLQFPNYSSELNVNALELDDSALYLCASSPGLGEETQYFGPGTRLLVL.

V gene TRBV28 combines with J gene TRBJ1-2, with D uncertain. Per the germline V gene, CDR1 is MDHEN and CDR2 is SYDVKM. The CDR3 contains 10 residues. V lost 8 bases to trimming and J lost 8 bases, with 9 bases between them. The CDR3: CASAGRGYTF. The CDR3 DNA reads TGTGCCAGCGCAGGCCGGGGCTACACCTTC.

The rearrangement joins TRBV28 to TRBJ2-2, with TRBD2 matching over 7 bases. After removal of 7 bases from V and 4 bases from J, the junction contained 12 bases not matched to a gene. Germline V gives CDR1 MDHEN, CDR2 SYDVKM. This CDR3 comprises 16 residues. The chain's CDR3 is CASISWGGDGTGELFF. The CDR3 nucleotides read TGTGCCAGCATCTCCTGGGGAGGGGATGGCACCGGGGAGCTGTTTTTT. The full variable domain, in which reference TRBV28 and TRBJ2-2 provide the parts outside the CDR3, is DVKVTQSSRYLVKRTGEKVFLECVQDMDHENMFWYRQDPGLGLRLIYFSYDVKMKEKGDIPEGYSVSREKKERFSLILESASTNQTSMYLCASISWGGDGTGELFFGEGSRLTVL.

V usage is TRBV7-9 and J usage is TRBJ1-2; a weak D match, TRBD1 (5 bases). V was trimmed by 3 bases and J by 8 bases, leaving 13 bases between them. The CDR3 length is 13 residues. Germline-derived CDR1 and CDR2 are SEHNR and FQNEAQ (reference sequence). The CDR3 bases are TGTGCCAGCAGCTTGGGGGGTCTCTACGGCTACACCTTC. Its protein product is CASSLGGLYGYTF.

This clone was recorded only once. The V call is TRBV3-1 (or the pseudogene TRBV3-2), the J call TRBJ1-2; unclear D gene. Trimming removed 0 bases at V and 3 bases at J, with 11 bases between. The CDR3 spans 15 residues. Germline V CDR1 and CDR2: LGHDT, YNNKEL (reference sequence). The CDR3 sequence: CASSQDTVVDYGYTF. The CDR3, as DNA: TGTGCCAGCAGCCAAGATACAGTCGTCGACTATGGCTACACCTTC.